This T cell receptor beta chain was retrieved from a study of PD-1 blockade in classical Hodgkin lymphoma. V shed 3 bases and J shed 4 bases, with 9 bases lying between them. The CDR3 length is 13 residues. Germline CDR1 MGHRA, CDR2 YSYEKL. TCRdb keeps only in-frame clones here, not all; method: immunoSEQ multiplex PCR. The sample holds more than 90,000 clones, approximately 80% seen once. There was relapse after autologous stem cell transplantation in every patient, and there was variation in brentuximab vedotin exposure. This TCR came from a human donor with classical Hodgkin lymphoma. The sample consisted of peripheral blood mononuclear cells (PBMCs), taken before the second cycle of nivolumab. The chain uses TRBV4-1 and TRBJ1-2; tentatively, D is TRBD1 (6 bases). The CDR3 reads CASSQDRRYGYTF. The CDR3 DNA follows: TGCGCCAGCAGCCAGGACAGACGCTATGGCTACACCTTC.